A few counts support the clone carrying this T cell receptor beta chain. The antigen is undetermined. This record comes from a study of cytomegalovirus exposure and HLA in healthy donors. Study findings and constraints: Cytomegalovirus status was reportedly diagnosed by the classifier with high sensitivity and specificity.

The donors were healthy bone marrow donors. 60 Vbeta and 13 Jbeta primers were used in PCR. Here immunoSEQ multiplex PCR was the method, and the copy in TCRdb shows in-frame clones only, minus some. The data contain over 100,000 clones, over 60% of them singletons. Sequencing used PBMCs. The sequence was collected from a man between 25 and 39 years old in good health and CMV-seropositive.

CDR3: CASSYGGGGRSPLHF. The CDR3, as DNA: TGTGCCAGCAGTTATGGGGGAGGGGGACGATCACCCCTCCACTTT. This sequence joins TRBV2 and TRBJ1-6, with TRBD1 as a possible D gene (6 bases). Germline CDR1 reads SNHLY; CDR2 reads FYNNEI. The CDR3 is 15 residues long. Trimming took 5 bases from V and 10 from J, leaving 18 bases between them.